A selection of T cell receptor beta chains follows, all from one sample in a study of human T cells and chemical hapten exposure. From the RACE reads, TCRdb called clonotypes with MiXCR, one entry per CDR3 protein. The sample has around 150,000 distinct CDR3 sequences; about 14% are singletons. Sequencing used whole blood, obtained in connection with sensitization to the hapten diphenylcyclopropenone (DPC). These receptors were obtained from a woman younger than 45 with alopecia areata. Some clones in this sample may be carry-over from other donors' samples. CDR3s include the opening cysteine and the closing phenylalanine or tryptophan. The D gene is left open where the match is weak. Size tells how often a clone was seen (once, few, many) or the class of an expanded clone, and some rows leave it out.

J gene,D gene,clone size,V gene,CDR3 DNA,CDR3 protein
TRBJ2-7,NA,NA,TRBV18,TGTGCCAGCTCACCTTGGGCAGGGTCCTACGAGCAGTACTTC,CASSPWAGSYEQYF
TRBJ2-1,NA,NA,TRBV3-1,TGTGCCAGCAGCCAAGATTGGTCAACCTACAATGAGCAGTTCTTC,CASSQDWSTYNEQFF
TRBJ2-7,TRBD1,NA,TRBV10-3,TGTGCCATCACTGGGACAGGGAGCTATTACGAGCAGTACTTC,CAITGTGSYYEQYF
TRBJ2-2,TRBD1,NA,TRBV29-1,TGCAGCGTTGATGGGGACAGGGTGGACGGGGAGCTGTTTTTT,CSVDGDRVDGELFF
TRBJ2-7,TRBD2,few,TRBV7-2,TGTGCCAGCGGGGAGACTAGCGGGAGTCACGAGCAGTACTTC,CASGETSGSHEQYF
TRBJ2-7,NA,few,TRBV7-2,TGTGCCAGCAGCTTAGGCCCCGGGTCCGAGCAGTACTTC,CASSLGPGSEQYF
TRBJ1-1,NA,many,TRBV5-1,TGCGCCAGCAGCTTGAGGGTTAACACTGAAGCTTTCTTT,CASSLRVNTEAFF
TRBJ1-5,NA,NA,TRBV10-1,TGCGCCAGCAGTGATTTCAGAGATCAGCCCCAGCATTTT,CASSDFRDQPQHF
TRBJ1-2,TRBD1,few,TRBV20-1,TGCAGTGCTAGGAGGGGACAGGCCGATGGCTACACCTTC,CSARRGQADGYTF
TRBJ1-1,NA,NA,TRBV5-5,TGTGCCAGCAGCTTTTACGGCGGACCGAAACAGAACACTGAAGCTTTCTTT,CASSFYGGPKQNTEAFF
TRBJ1-1,NA,many,TRBV30,TGTGCCTGGGGGGCACGACAAGGTGAAGCTTTCTTT,CAWGARQGEAFF
TRBJ2-7,NA,NA,TRBV14,TGTGCCAGCAGCCGTGGTCCGGGACACCTACTCTCCTACGAGCAGTACTTC,CASSRGPGHLLSYEQYF
TRBJ2-5,TRBD2,NA,TRBV2,TGTGCCAGCAGTCGGACTAGCGGGAGGTTCCAAGAGACCCAGTACTTC,CASSRTSGRFQETQYF
TRBJ1-1,NA,many,TRBV12-3/TRBV12-4,TGTGCCAGCAGTCCGAGACAGGAGAACACTGAAGCTTTCTTT,CASSPRQENTEAFF
TRBJ2-7,NA,NA,TRBV30,TGTGCCTGGAGTGTACGGTCCTACGAGCAGTACTTC,CAWSVRSYEQYF
TRBJ2-2,NA,NA,TRBV7-8,TGTGCCAGCAGTTCAGGCCCCAGGGATACCGGGGAGCTGTTTTTT,CASSSGPRDTGELFF
TRBJ2-1,NA,few,TRBV14,TGTGCCAGCAGCCGTCTCCCCCTGAGCTCCTACAATGAGCAGTTCTTC,CASSRLPLSSYNEQFF
TRBJ2-7,TRBD2,few,TRBV3-1,TGTGCCAGCAGCCCAAGCGGGAGGAGCTCCTACGAGCAGTACTTC,CASSPSGRSSYEQYF
TRBJ2-1,NA,few,TRBV20-1,TGCAGTGCCCCCCGACGGGAGTGGGGGGCTAATGAGCAGTTCTTC,CSAPRREWGANEQFF
TRBJ2-6,NA,many,TRBV4-2,TGTGCCAGCAGCCCGTCCCCAGGGGAAGTTAGGGCCAACGTCCTGACTTTC,CASSPSPGEVRANVLTF
TRBJ2-3,NA,NA,TRBV11-2,TGTGCCAGCAGCCTAGAGGAACGGGATACGCAGTATTTT,CASSLEERDTQYF
TRBJ2-2,NA,NA,TRBV7-3,TGTGCCAGCAGCGCCGAGATAACCTCCCGCACCGGGGAGCTGTTTTTT,CASSAEITSRTGELFF
TRBJ2-5,NA,NA,TRBV2,TGTGCCAGCAGTGGAGGAGAGACCCAGTACTTC,CASSGGETQYF
TRBJ2-3,NA,NA,TRBV4-1,TGCGCCAGCAGCCAAGAGGAGCGGCCCACAGATACGCAGTATTTT,CASSQEERPTDTQYF
TRBJ2-7,TRBD2,many,TRBV7-9,TGTGCCAGCAGCTCACTAGCGGGGGTTTACGAGCAGTACTTC,CASSSLAGVYEQYF
TRBJ1-3,TRBD1,few,TRBV5-1,TGCGCCAGCAGCAATCCGGGACAGTCACTCTCTGGAAACACCATATATTTT,CASSNPGQSLSGNTIYF
TRBJ2-2,NA,NA,TRBV29-1,TGCAGCGTGAGAATTACAGGGTATCGATCCGGGGAGCTGTTTTTT,CSVRITGYRSGELFF
TRBJ2-2,NA,NA,TRBV7-6,TGTGCCAGCAGCTCTAAACCGGGACAAAACACCGGGGAGCTGTTTTTT,CASSSKPGQNTGELFF
TRBJ2-7,NA,many,TRBV24-1,TGTGCCACCAGTGACCCCAGCTCGGACGAGCAGTACTTC,CATSDPSSDEQYF
TRBJ2-1,NA,few,TRBV12-3/TRBV12-4,TGTGCCAGCAGTCCTAGATCTAGTAACAATGAGCAGTTCTTC,CASSPRSSNNEQFF
TRBJ2-3,NA,NA,TRBV2,TGTGCCAGCAGTGAAGGACGGGGGTACACAGATACGCAGTATTTT,CASSEGRGYTDTQYF
TRBJ2-3,NA,NA,TRBV20-1,TGCAGTGCCCAGACTAGCTGGGGGACAAATACGCAGTATTTT,CSAQTSWGTNTQYF
TRBJ1-2,NA,many,TRBV29-1,TGCAGCGTTGTAGGGGCAAACGGCTACACCTTC,CSVVGANGYTF
TRBJ2-1,TRBD1,few,TRBV29-1,TGCAGCGTTGGATTCCAGGACAGGGAACCGCTTGAGCAGTTCTTC,CSVGFQDREPLEQFF
TRBJ2-7,NA,many,TRBV29-1,TGCAGCGTTAAACAGGACAGCTGGGAGCAGTACTTC,CSVKQDSWEQYF
TRBJ1-4,TRBD1,few,TRBV5-1,TGCGCCAGCAGCGCCGGGACAGGGGGTAATGAAAAACTGTTTTTT,CASSAGTGGNEKLFF
TRBJ2-3,NA,NA,TRBV5-4,TGTGCCAGCAGCTTCGGACTAAATACGCAGTATTTT,CASSFGLNTQYF
TRBJ2-7,NA,NA,TRBV6-8,TGTGCCAGCATCGGCTACGAGCAGTACTTC,CASIGYEQYF
TRBJ1-5,NA,NA,TRBV4-3,TGCGCCAGCAGTTCTAAGGCGTGGGGGACGTCCCAAGATCAGCCCCAGCATTTT,CASSSKAWGTSQDQPQHF
TRBJ2-7,TRBD2,once,TRBV5-4,TGTGCCAGCAGCTTGGTCCCAAAAATAGCGGGAGAGTTCTACGAGCAGTACTTC,CASSLVPKIAGEFYEQYF
TRBJ2-7,NA,NA,TRBV3-1,TGTGCCAGCAGCCAAGTGATGAGGGAGCAGTACTTC,CASSQVMREQYF
TRBJ2-2,TRBD2,once,TRBV5-5,TGTGCCAGCAGCTCAACGTATGGGACTAGCGGAGGATGGGACTTAGGAGGGGAGCTGTTTTTT,CASSSTYGTSGGWDLGGELFF
TRBJ2-5,NA,NA,TRBV4-1,TGCGCCAGCAGCCAAGAAGGCAGACAAGAGACCCAGTACTTC,CASSQEGRQETQYF
TRBJ2-2,NA,NA,TRBV7-3,TGTGCCAGCAGCGTCATGTCCCGTGCCGGGGAGCTGTTTTTT,CASSVMSRAGELFF
TRBJ1-1,NA,few,TRBV5-1,TGCGCCAGCAGCCCGGCCCAGAACACTGAAGCTTTCTTT,CASSPAQNTEAFF
TRBJ2-1,TRBD2,NA,TRBV27,TGTGCCAGCAGAAAGGGACTAGCGGGGGTGCTGGAGCAGTTCTTC,CASRKGLAGVLEQFF
TRBJ2-3,TRBD2,NA,TRBV5-1,TGCGCCAGCAGCTTGGTAGCGGCTAGCGGGGAGTTTAAAGATACGCAGTATTTT,CASSLVAASGEFKDTQYF
TRBJ1-1,NA,few,TRBV6-2/TRBV6-3,TGTGCCAGCAGTAAAGGGGGTCTTTTCACTGAAGCTTTCTTT,CASSKGGLFTEAFF
TRBJ2-7,NA,few,TRBV3-1,TGTGCCAGCAGCCAAGAGGGGGCAAGAGGCGAGCAGTACTTC,CASSQEGARGEQYF
TRBJ1-5,NA,many,TRBV2,TGTGCCACCGGGGCAGGGGTACATCAGCCCCAGCATTTT,CATGAGVHQPQHF